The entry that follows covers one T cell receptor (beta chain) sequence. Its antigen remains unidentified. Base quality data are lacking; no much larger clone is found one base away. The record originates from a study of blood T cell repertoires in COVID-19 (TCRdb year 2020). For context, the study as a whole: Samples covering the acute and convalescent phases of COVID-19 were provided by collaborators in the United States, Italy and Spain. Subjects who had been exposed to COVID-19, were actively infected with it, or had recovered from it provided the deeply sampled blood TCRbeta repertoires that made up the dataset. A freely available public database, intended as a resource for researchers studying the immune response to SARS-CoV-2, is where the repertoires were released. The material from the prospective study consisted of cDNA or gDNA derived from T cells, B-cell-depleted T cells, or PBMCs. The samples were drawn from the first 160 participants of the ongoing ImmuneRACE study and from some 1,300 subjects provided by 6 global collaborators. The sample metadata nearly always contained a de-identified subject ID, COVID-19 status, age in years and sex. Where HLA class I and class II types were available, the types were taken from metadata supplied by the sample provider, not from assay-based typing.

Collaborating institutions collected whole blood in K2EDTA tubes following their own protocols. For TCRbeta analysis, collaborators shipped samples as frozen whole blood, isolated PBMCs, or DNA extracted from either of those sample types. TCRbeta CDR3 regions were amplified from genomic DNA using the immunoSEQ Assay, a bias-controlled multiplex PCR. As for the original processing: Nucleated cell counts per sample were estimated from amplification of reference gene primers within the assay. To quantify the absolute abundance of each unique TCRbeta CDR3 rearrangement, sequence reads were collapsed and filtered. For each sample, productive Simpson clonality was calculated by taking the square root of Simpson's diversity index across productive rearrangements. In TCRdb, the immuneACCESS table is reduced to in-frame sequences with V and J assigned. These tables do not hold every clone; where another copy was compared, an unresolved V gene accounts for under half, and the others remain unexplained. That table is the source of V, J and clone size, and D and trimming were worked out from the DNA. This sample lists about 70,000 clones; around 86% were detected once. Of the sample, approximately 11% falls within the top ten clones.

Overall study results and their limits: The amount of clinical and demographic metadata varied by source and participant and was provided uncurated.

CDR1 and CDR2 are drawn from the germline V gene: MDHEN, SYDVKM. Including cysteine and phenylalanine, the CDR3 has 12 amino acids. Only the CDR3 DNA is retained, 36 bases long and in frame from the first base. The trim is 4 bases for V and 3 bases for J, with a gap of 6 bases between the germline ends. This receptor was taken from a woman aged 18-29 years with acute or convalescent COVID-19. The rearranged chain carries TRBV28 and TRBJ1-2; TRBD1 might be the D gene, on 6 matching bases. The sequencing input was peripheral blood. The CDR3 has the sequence CASSYRDYGYTF. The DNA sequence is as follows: TGTGCCAGCAGTTACAGGGACTATGGCTACACCTTC.